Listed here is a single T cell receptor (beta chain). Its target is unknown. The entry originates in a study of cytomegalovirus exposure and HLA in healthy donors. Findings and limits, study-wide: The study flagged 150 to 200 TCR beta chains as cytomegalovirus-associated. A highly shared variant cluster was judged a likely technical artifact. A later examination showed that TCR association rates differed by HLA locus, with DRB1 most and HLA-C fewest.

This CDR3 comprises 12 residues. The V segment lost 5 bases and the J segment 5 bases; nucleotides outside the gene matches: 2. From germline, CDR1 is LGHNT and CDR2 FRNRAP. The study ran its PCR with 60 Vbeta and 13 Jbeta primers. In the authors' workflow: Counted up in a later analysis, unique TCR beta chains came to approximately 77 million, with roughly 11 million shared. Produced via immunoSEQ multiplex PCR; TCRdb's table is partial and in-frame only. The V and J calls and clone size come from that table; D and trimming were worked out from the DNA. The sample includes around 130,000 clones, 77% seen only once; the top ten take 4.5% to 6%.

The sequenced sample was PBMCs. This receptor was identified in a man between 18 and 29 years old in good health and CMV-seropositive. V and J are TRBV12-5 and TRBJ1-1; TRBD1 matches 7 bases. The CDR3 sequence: CASGGDSTEAFF. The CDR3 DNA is TGTGCTAGTGGTGGGGACAGTACTGAAGCTTTCTTT. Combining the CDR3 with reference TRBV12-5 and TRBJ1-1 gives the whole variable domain DARVTQTPRHKVTEMGQEVTMRCQPILGHNTVFWYRQTMMQGLELLAYFRNRAPLDDSGMPKDRFSAEMPDATLATLKIQPSEPRDSAVYFCASGGDSTEAFFGQGTRLTVV.